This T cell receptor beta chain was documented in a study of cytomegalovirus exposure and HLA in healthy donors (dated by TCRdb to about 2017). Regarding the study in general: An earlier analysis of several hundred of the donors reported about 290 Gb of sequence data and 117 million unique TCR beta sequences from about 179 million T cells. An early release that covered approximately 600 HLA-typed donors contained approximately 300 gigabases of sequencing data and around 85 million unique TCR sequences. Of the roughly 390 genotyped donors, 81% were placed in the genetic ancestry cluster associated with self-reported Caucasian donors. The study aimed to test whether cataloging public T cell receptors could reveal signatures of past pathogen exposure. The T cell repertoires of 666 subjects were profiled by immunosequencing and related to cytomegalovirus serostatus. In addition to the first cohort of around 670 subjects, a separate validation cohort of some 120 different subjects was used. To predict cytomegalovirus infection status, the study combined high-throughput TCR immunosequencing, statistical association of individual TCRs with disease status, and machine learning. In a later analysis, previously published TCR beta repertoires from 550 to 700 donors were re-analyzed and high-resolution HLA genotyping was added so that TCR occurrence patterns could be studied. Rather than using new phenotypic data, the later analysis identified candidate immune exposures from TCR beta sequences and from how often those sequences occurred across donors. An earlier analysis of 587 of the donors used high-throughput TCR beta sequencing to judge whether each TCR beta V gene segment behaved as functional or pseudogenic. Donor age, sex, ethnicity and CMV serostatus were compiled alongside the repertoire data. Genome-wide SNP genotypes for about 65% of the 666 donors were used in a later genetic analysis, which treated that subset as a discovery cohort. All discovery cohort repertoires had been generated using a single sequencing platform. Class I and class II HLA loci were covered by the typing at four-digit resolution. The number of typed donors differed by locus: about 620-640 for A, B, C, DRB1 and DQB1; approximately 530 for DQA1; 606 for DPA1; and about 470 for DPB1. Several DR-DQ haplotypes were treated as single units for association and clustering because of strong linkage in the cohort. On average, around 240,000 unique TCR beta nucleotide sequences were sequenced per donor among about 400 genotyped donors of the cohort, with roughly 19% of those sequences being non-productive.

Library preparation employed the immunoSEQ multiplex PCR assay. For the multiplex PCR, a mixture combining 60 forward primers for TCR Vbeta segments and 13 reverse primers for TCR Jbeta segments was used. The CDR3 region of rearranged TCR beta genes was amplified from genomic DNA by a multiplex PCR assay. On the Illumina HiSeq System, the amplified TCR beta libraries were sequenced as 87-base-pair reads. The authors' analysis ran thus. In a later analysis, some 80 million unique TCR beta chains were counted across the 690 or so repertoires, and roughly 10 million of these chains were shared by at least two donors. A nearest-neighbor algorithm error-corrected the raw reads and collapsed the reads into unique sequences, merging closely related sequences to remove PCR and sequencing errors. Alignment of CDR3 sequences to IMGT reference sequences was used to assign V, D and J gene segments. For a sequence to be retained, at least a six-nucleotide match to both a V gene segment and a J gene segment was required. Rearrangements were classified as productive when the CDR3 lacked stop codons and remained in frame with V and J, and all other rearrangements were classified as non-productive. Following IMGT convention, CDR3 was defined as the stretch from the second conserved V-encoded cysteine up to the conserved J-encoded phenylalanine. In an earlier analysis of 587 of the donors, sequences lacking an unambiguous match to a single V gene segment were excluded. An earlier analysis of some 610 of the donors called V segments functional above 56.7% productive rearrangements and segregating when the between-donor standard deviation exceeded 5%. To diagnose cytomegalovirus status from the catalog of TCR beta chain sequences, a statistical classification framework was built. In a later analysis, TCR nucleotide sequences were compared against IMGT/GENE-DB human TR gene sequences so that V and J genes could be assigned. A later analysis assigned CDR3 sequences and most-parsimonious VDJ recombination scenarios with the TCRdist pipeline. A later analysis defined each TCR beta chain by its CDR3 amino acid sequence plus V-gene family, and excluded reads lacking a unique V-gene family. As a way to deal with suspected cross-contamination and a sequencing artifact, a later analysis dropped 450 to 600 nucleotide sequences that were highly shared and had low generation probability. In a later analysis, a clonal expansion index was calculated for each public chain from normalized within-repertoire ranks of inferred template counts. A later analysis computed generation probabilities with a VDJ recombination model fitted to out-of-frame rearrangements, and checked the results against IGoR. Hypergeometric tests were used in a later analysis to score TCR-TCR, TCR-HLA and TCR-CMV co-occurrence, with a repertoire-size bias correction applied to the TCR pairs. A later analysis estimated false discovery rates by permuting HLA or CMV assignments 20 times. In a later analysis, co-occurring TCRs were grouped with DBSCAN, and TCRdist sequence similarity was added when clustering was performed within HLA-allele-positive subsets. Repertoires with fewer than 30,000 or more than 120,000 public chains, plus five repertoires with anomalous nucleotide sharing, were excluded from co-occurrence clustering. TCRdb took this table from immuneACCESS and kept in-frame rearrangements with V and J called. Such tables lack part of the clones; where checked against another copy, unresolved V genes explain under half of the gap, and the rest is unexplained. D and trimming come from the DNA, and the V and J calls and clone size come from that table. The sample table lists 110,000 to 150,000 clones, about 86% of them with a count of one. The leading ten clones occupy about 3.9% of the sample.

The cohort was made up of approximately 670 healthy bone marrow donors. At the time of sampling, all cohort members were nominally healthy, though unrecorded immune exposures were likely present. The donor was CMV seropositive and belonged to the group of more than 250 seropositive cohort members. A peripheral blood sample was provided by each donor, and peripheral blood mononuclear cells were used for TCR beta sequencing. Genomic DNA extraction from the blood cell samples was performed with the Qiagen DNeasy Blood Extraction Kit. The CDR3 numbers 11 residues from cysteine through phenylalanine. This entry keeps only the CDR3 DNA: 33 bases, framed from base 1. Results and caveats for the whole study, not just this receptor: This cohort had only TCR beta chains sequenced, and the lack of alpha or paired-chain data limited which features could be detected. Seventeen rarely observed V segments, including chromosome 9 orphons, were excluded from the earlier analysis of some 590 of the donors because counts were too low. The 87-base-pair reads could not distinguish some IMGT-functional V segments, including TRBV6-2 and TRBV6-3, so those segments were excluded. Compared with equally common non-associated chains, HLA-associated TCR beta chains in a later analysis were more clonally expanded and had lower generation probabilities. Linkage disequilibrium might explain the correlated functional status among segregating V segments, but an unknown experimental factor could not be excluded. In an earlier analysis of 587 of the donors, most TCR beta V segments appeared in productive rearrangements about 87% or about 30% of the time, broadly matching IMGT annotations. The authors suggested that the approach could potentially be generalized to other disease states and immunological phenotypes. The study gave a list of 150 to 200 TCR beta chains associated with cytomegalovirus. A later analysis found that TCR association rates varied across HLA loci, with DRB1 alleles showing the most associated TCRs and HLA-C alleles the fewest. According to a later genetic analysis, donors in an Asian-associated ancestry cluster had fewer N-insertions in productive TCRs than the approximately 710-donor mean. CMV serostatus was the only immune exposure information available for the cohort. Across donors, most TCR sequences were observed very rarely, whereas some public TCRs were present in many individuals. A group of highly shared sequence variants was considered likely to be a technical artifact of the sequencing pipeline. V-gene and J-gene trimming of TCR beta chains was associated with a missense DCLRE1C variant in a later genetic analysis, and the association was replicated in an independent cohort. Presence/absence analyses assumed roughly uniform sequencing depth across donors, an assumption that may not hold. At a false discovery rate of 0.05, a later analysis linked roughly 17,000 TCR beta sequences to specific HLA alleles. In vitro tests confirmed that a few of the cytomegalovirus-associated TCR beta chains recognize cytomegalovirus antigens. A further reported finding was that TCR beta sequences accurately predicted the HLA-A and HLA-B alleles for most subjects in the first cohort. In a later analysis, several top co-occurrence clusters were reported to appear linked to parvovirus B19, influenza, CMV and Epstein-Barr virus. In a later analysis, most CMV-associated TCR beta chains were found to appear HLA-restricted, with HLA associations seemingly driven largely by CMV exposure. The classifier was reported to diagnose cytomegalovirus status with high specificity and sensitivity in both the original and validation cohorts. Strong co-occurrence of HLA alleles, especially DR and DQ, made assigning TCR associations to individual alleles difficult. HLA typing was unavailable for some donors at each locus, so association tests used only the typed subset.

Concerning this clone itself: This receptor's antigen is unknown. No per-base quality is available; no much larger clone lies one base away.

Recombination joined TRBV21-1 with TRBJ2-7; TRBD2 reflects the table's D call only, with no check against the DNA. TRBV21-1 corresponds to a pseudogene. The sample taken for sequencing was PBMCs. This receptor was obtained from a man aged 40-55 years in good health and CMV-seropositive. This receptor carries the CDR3 CASSYRVEQYF. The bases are TGTGCCAGCAGCTACCGGGTTGAGCAGTACTTC.